One TCR beta chain is described in this entry. These data belong to a study of blood T cell repertoires in COVID-19. The method was immunoSEQ multiplex PCR; TCRdb's version includes in-frame clones alone and lacks a portion of them. This table has 190,000 or so clones, under 85% appearing once. There are 13 residues in the CDR3. Germline CDR1 and CDR2: LNHDA and SQIVND (reference sequence). V lost 5 bases and J lost 5, with 13 bases in between. This TCR was recovered from a woman aged 80 or older with acute or convalescent COVID-19. Sequenced input: peripheral blood. The genes are TRBV19 and TRBJ2-7; D uncertain. The CDR3 sequence: CASSPRVRDEQYF. The CDR3 coding sequence is TGTGCCAGTAGTCCCAGAGTACGGGACGAGCAGTACTTC.